Reported below is one T cell receptor beta chain. Its antigen is unidentified. Profiling relied on immunoSEQ multiplex PCR, and the TCRdb table lists in-frame clones only, not all of them. This sample has around 1.1 million clones; about 72% occur once, and the top ten carry about 0.94%. The data stem from a study of shared clonotypes between healthy human individuals. In the study overall: Each donor had three CD4 naive, three CD4 memory, two CD8 naive and one CD8 memory plate. Overall study findings and caveats: There were few donors, and this limited the genetic and exposure-history diversity represented. The study generally estimated greater richness for naive than memory subsets.

Germline assignment: CDR1 SQVTM and CDR2 ANQGSEA. This CDR3 comprises 16 residues. Naive CD45RA+ and memory CD45RA-negative subsets were split from CD4+ cells. Source material: memory CD4+ T cells from PBMCs. Subset meaning: CD45RA-negative fraction. This receptor was taken from a man younger than 30 in good health. Some clones in this sample may be carry-over from other donors' samples. The chain joins TRBV29-1 to TRBJ2-5, with TRBD1 matching 9 bases. The better agreement between TRBJ2-7 and the DNA end casts doubt on the J call. This CDR3 is CSVRGDRGGNSYEQYF. The CDR3, as DNA: TGCAGCGTGAGAGGTGACAGGGGGGGAAACTCCTACGAGCAGTACTTC.